These 19 T cell receptor beta chains originate from one sample sequenced in a study of blood T cell repertoires in COVID-19 (dated by TCRdb to the early 2020s). The library was prepared using the immunoSEQ multiplex PCR assay. The table was pulled from immuneACCESS by TCRdb, which kept in-frame rearrangements only. Such tables lose some clones; where checked, under half of the loss comes from unresolved V genes, and the rest has no known cause. This sample lists around 140,000 clones; around 88% were detected once. Over 9% of the sample rests with the top ten. Material for sequencing was peripheral blood. Receptors originate from a man in his fifties with acute or convalescent COVID-19.

Concerning this clone itself: Germline is not matched at one junction end, which may reflect a read error. The rearrangement uses TRBV2 and TRBJ2-1; 7 bases align to TRBD2. The germline V gene has CDR1 SNHLY and CDR2 FYNNEI. The CDR3 length is 13 residues. The CDR3, as DNA: TGTGCCAGCAGTGAACTAGCGGCGTCGTTTGGGCTCTTC. Translated: CASSELAASFGLF. Full variable domain (outside the CDR3, taken from reference TRBV2 and TRBJ2-1): EPEVTQTPSHQVTQMGQEVILRCVPISNHLYFYWYRQILGQKVEFLVSFYNNEISEKSEIFDDQFSVERPDGSNFTLKIRSTKLEDSAMYFCASSELAASFGLFGPGTRLTVL.

The genes are TRBV5-4 and TRBJ2-7; 11 bases agree with TRBD2. The trim removed 4 bases at V and 6 bases at J, leaving 9 bases unmatched. Per the germline V gene, CDR1 is SGHNT and CDR2 is YYREEE (reference sequence). The CDR3 consists of 15 residues. CDR3 residues: CASSLPGLAASEQYF. CDR3 DNA: TGTGCCAGCAGCCTCCCGGGACTAGCGGCTTCCGAGCAGTACTTC.

V and J are TRBV2 and TRBJ2-2, with 7 bases aligning to TRBD1. This CDR3 has 14 amino acids. Germline V gene lookup returns CDR1 SNHLY and CDR2 FYNNEI. With V trimmed by 10 bases and J by 7 bases, 12 bases remained unmatched. Here the CDR3 reads CATSLDRAGGELFF. The CDR3 DNA is TGTGCCACCTCCCTAGACAGGGCGGGCGGGGAGCTGTTTTTT.

The chain uses TRBV6-5 and TRBJ1-5; D might be TRBD1 (6 bases). Per germline, CDR1 MNHEY and CDR2 SVGAGI. The CDR3 runs 13 residues. Trimming removed 6 bases from V and 6 bases from J, with 12 bases in between. CDR3 DNA: TGTGCCAGCAGCGTACAGGGATTTCAGCCCCAGCATTTT. It specifies CASSVQGFQPQHF.

Regarding this clone: At one end, the junction sequence differs from germline, possibly due to a read error. The chain couples TRBV19 to TRBJ1-1; the match to TRBD1 covers 10 bases. The length of the CDR3 is 15 residues. Looked up from germline, CDR1 is LNHDA and CDR2 is SQIVND (reference sequence). The CDR3 DNA reads TGTGCCAGTCTAACGTGGACAGGGGGAAAAACTGAAACTTTCTTT. Translating it yields CASLTWTGGKTETFF.

The V gene is TRBV5-4, the J gene TRBJ1-3; TRBD1 might be the D (6 bases). Germline CDR1 SGHNT, CDR2 YYREEE (reference sequence). CDR3 length equals 12 residues. Trimming stripped 2 bases from V and 11 bases from J, with 11 bases between. The CDR3 nucleotides are TGTGCCAGCAGCTTACAGGGCGCCGCCATATATTTT. Amino acids: CASSLQGAAIYF.

V usage is TRBV15 and J usage is TRBJ2-1; 9 nucleotides line up with TRBD1. The CDR3 extends over 17 amino acids. V lost 1 base and J lost 6; bases outside the gene matches: 10. Germline loops: CDR1 LNHNV, CDR2 YYDKDF (reference sequence). Written as DNA, the CDR3 is TGTGCCACCAGCAGAGCTTTAACGGGACAGGGCGTCAATGAGCAGTTCTTC. Translation gives CATSRALTGQGVNEQFF.

The V gene is TRBV18, the J gene TRBJ2-7, with 11 bases lining up with TRBD1. The CDR3 covers 15 residues. J gave up 0 bases and V 3 bases, and 1 base lay outside the gene matches. Per germline, CDR1 KGHSH and CDR2 LQKENI. Written as DNA, the CDR3 is TGTGCCAGCTCACCGGGACAGGGGGGCTCCTACGAGCAGTACTTC. This encodes CASSPGQGGSYEQYF.

This sequence joins TRBV3-1 (or the pseudogene TRBV3-2) and TRBJ2-1; 8 nucleotides match TRBD1. CDR1 is LGHDT, CDR2 YNNKEL, per germline (reference sequence). After removal of 3 bases from V and 9 bases from J, the junction contained 13 bases not matched to a gene. The CDR3 is 16 residues long. CDR3 in amino acids: CASSQRTGQSYGEQFF. CDR3 in DNA: TGTGCCAGCAGCCAGAGGACAGGGCAGAGTTATGGTGAGCAGTTCTTC.

V and J are TRBV27 and TRBJ2-1; TRBD2 matches at 7 bases. CDR3 size: 16 residues. V was pared by 2 bases and J by 4 bases, with 8 bases of the junction left unmatched. CDR1 is MNHEY, CDR2 SMNVEV, per germline (reference sequence). Written as DNA, the CDR3 is TGTGCCAGCAGTTTAAGAAAGTGGGAGGGGTACAATGAGCAGTTCTTC. This translates into CASSLRKWEGYNEQFF.

This chain connects TRBV15 to TRBJ2-5; D may be TRBD1 (5 bases). Deletions cut 1 base from V and 1 base from J, with 13 bases between. This CDR3 has 16 residues. Germline V gene data show CDR1 as LNHNV and CDR2 as YYDKDF (reference sequence). CDR3 sequence: CATSRGSQVLQETQYF. Written as DNA, the CDR3 is TGTGCCACCAGCAGAGGGTCACAGGTCCTCCAAGAGACCCAGTACTTC.

This chain uses TRBV2 with TRBJ1-3, with D perhaps matching TRBD1 (5 bases). V dropped 6 bases and J dropped 4 bases, with 7 bases sitting between them. The CDR3 extends over 12 amino acids. The germline gives CDR1 SNHLY, CDR2 FYNNEI. The CDR3 loop is CASRAGGNTIYF. The CDR3 DNA follows: TGTGCCAGCAGGGCAGGGGGAAACACCATATATTTT.

V and J are TRBV6-5 and TRBJ1-2; the D gene is possibly TRBD1 (5 bases). V lost 7 bases, J lost 7 bases, and 22 bases lay in between. The CDR3 length is 15 residues. Per the germline V gene, CDR1 is MNHEY and CDR2 is SVGAGI. The CDR3 coding sequence is TGTGCCAGCAATCCCCAAACGGGACTCTCTATTGGCTACACCTTC. This encodes CASNPQTGLSIGYTF.

This clone was observed once. Distinct nucleotide sequences in the sample also encode this CDR3. The chain joins TRBV28 to TRBJ1-5; D is unclear. CDR1 MDHEN and CDR2 SYDVKM come from the germline V gene. This CDR3 spans 12 amino acids. Trimming took off 2 bases at V and 5 bases at J, with 4 bases between the two ends. The CDR3 DNA reads TGTGCCAGCAGTTTAATCTATCAGCCCCAGCATTTT. Translated: CASSLIYQPQHF.

V is TRBV12-1 and J is TRBJ1-5; the table's D call of TRBD1 was not tested on the DNA. TRBV12-1 is designated a pseudogene. This CDR3 has 14 residues. In nucleotides, the CDR3 is TGTGCCAGCAGCCCCGGACAGAACAATCAGCCCCAGCATTTT. As protein: CASSPGQNNQPQHF.

V is TRBV3-1 (or the pseudogene TRBV3-2) and J is TRBJ1-2; a weak D match, TRBD1 (5 bases). The CDR3 has 14 amino acids. The germline CDR1 and CDR2 sequences are LGHDT and YNNKEL (reference sequence). The V gene lost 1 base and the J gene lost 8 bases, with 14 bases spanning the gap. CDR3 sequence: CASSQVAGAEGYTF. The CDR3, as DNA: TGTGCCAGCAGCCAAGTCGCTGGGGCGGAGGGCTACACCTTC.

This chain joins TRBV9 and TRBJ1-1; D may be TRBD1 (6 bases). CDR3 length equals 12 residues. V gave up 5 bases and J gave up 10 bases, with 15 bases separating them. Germline-derived CDR1 and CDR2 are SGDLS and YYNGEE. DNA of the CDR3: TGTGCCAGCAGTCGAGAGGGGGTAGGAGCTTTCTTT. It encodes CASSREGVGAFF.

This chain joins TRBV19 and TRBJ1-2; D is perhaps TRBD1 (5 bases). The CDR3 spans 15 residues. The germline CDR1 and CDR2 sequences are LNHDA and SQIVND (reference sequence). The V end was cut by 2 bases, the J end by 6 bases, with 16 bases between. Here the CDR3 reads CASSINLGGVHGYTF. The CDR3 DNA follows: TGTGCCAGTAGTATAAATCTGGGAGGGGTCCATGGCTACACCTTC.

The CDR3 loop reads CASSFPGSTEAFF. CDR3 coding DNA: TGTGCCAGCAGCTTTCCGGGGAGCACTGAAGCTTTCTTT. V usage is TRBV3-1 (or the pseudogene TRBV3-2) and J usage is TRBJ1-1; D is unresolved. Trimming took 5 bases from V and 4 from J, leaving 11 bases between them. This CDR3 has 13 residues. Germline V lookup: CDR1 LGHDT, CDR2 YNNKEL (reference sequence).